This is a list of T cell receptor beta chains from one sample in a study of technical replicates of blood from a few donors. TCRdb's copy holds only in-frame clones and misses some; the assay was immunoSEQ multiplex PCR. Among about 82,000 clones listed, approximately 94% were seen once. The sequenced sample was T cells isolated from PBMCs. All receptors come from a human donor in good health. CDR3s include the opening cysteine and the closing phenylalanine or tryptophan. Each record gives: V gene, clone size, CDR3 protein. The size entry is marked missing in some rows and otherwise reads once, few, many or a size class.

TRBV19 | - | CASSIAGGLNTEAFF
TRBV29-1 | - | CSVRKGGQTGELFF
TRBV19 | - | CASSHGVGSNQPQHF
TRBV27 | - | CASSTDSGYEQYF
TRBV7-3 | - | CASSLDSGNQPQHF
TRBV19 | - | CASSIFQGTDTQYF
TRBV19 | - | CASSIDWGTGSGDTQYF
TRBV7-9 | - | CASSLATSGRGNEQFF
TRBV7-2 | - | CASSLIISSRKDTGELFF
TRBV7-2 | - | CASRQGGTGELFF
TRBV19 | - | CASTRHPRDTSYEQYF
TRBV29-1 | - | CSVPKSQGHEQYF
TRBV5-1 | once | CASRYYRGPREAGGSGEFF
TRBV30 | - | CAWSVGGGRAVDTQYF
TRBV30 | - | CAWSVGQTYNEQFF
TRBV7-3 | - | CASSLGLAGGGEQFF
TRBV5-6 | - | CASSLGWANTEAFF
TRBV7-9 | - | CAGDRGSRGELFF
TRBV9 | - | CASSHNRRGSSYTF
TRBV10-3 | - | CAISETSGSTDTQYF
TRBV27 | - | CASRPTGSITGVKNIQYF
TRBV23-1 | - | CASSQSGGHEAFF
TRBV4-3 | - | CASSLRQGAYEQYF
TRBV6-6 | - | CASSYLPEHTIYF
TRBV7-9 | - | CASSGSRDSEKLFF
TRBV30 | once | CAWSAGVNTEAFF
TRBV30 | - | CAWSVRQEETQYF
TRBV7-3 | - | CASSPAGPRGETQYF
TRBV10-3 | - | CAISEDVAGGPQYF
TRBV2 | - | CASTRSRERITDTQYF
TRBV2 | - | CASKKSTGDTEAFF
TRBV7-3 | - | CASSSGGGDSTDTQYF
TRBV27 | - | CASSPRTGGYEQYF
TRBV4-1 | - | CASSQDRALDTQYF
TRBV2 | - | CASSEVLQGPYGYTF
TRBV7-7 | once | CASSLALAGEQYF
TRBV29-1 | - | CSVAAEEGSDGYTF
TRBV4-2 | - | CASSQESPGVFNEQFF
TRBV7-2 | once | CASRGLLYTGELFF
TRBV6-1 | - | CASSEAGAGGGGYTF
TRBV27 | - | CASGLGTSVQETQYF
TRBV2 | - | CASRETIATGSEQFF